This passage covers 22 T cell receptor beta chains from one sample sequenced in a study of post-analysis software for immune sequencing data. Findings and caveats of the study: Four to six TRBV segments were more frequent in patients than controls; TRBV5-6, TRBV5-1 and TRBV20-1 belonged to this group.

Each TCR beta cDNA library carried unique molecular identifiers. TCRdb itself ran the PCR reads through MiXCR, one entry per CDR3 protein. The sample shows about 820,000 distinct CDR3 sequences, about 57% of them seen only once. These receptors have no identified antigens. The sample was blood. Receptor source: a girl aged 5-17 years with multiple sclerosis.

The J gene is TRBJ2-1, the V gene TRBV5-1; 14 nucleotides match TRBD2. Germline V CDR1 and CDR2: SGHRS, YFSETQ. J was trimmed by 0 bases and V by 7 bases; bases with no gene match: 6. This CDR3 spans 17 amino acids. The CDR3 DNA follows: TGCGCCAGCGGTTCCGGGACTAGCGGGGGCTCCTACAATGAGCAGTTCTTC. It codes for CASGSGTSGGSYNEQFF.

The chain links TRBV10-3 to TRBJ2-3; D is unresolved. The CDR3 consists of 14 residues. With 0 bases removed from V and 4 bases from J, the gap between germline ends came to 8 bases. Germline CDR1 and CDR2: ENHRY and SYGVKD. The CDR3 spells CAISESKGSDTQYF. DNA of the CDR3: TGTGCCATCAGTGAGTCGAAGGGTTCAGATACGCAGTATTTT.

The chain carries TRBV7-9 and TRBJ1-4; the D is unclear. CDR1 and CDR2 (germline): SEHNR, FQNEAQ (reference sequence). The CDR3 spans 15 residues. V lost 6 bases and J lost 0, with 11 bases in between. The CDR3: CASRSTRTTNEKLFF. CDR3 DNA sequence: TGTGCCAGCAGATCGACAAGAACAACTAATGAAAAACTGTTTTTT.

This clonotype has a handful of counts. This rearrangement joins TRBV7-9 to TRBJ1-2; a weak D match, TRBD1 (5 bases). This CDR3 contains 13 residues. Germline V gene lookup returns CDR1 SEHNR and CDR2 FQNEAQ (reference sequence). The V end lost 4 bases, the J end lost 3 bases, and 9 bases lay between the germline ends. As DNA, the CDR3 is TGTGCCAGCAGCTCTACAGGAGACTATGGCTACACCTTC. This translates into CASSSTGDYGYTF.

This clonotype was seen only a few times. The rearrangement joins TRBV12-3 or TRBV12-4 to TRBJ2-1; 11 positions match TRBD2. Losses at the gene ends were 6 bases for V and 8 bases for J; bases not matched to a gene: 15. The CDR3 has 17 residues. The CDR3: CASRKRASGGTKDEQFF. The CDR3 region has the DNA TGTGCCAGCAGGAAGCGGGCTAGCGGGGGGACAAAGGATGAGCAGTTCTTC.

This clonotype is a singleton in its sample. For the CDR3, the DNA is TGCAGTGCTAGAGATGTGGGCGGGAGGGCTAACTACAATGAGCAGTTCTTC. It specifies CSARDVGGRANYNEQFF. The chain recombines TRBV20-1 with TRBJ2-1, with TRBD2 matching 9 bases. With V trimmed by 0 bases and J by 3 bases, 9 bases remained unmatched. The length of the CDR3 is 17 residues. Germline values: CDR1 DFQATT, CDR2 SNEGSKA (reference sequence).

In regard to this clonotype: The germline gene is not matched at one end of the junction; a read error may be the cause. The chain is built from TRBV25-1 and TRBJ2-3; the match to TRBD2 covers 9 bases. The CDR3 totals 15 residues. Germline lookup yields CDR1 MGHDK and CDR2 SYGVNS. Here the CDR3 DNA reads TGTGCCAGCATCGATGCTAGCGGGAACGCAGATACGCGGTATTTT. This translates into CASIDASGNADTRYF.

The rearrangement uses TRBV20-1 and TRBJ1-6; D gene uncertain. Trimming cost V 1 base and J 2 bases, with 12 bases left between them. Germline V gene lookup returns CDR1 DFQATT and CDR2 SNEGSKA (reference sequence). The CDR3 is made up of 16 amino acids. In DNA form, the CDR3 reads TGCAGTGCTAGAGTCCGAGGGCAGACCTATAATTCACCCCTCCACTTT. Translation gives CSARVRGQTYNSPLHF.

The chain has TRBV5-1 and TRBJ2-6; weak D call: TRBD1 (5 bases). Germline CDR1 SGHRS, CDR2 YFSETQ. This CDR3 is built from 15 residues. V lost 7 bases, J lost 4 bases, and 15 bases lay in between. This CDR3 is CASDPVGPGANVLTF. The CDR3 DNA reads TGCGCCAGCGACCCGGTGGGGCCGGGGGCCAACGTCCTGACTTTC.

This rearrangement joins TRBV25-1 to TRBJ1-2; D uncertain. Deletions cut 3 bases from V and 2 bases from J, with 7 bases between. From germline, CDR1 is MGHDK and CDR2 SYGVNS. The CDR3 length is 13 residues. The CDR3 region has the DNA TGTGCCAGCAGTGAGCCAGCAAACTATGGCTACACCTTC. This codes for CASSEPANYGYTF.

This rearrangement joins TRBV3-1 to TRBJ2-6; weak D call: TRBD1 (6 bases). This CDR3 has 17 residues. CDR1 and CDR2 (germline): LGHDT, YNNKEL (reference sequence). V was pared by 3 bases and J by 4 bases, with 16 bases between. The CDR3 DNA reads TGTGCCAGCAGCCAGAGGGGGAGAGTGATCGGGGCCAACGTCCTGACTTTC. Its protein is CASSQRGRVIGANVLTF.

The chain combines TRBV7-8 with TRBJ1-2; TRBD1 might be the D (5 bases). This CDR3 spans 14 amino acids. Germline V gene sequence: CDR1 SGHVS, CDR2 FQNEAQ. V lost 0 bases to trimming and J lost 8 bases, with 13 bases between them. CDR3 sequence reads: CASSLAGVRQGYTF. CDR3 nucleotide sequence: TGTGCCAGCAGCTTAGCGGGGGTCAGGCAAGGCTACACCTTC. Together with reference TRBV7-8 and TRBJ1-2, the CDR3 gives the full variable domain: GAGVSQSPRYKVAKRGQDVALRCDPISGHVSLFWYQQALGQGPEFLTYFQNEAQLDKSGLPSDRFFAERPEGSVSTLKIQRTQQEDSAVYLCASSLAGVRQGYTFGSGTRLTVV.

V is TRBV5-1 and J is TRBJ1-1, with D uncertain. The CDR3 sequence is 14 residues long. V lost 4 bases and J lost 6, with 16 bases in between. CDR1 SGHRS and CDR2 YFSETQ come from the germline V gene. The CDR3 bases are TGCGCCAGCAGCCCGGATAGCGGGAGGCCTGAAGCTTTCTTT. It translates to CASSPDSGRPEAFF.

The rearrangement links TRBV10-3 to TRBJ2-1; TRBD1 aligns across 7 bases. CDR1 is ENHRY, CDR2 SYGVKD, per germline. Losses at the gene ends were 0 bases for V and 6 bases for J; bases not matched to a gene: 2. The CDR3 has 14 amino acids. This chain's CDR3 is CAISESGQRNEQFF. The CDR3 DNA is TGTGCCATCAGTGAGTCGGGACAGCGCAATGAGCAGTTCTTC.

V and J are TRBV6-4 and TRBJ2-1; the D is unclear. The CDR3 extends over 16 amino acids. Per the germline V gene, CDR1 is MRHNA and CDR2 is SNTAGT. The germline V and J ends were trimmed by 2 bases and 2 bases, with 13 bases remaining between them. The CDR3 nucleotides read TGTGCCAGCAGTGACGAGCTGTTGTTCGCCTACAATGAGCAGTTCTTC. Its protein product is CASSDELLFAYNEQFF.

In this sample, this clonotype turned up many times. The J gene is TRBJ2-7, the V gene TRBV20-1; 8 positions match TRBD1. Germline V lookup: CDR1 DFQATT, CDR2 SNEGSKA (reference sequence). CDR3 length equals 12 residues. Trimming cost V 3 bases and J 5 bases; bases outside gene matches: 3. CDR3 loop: CSARQGADEQYF. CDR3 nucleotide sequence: TGCAGTGCTAGGCAGGGGGCCGACGAGCAGTACTTC.

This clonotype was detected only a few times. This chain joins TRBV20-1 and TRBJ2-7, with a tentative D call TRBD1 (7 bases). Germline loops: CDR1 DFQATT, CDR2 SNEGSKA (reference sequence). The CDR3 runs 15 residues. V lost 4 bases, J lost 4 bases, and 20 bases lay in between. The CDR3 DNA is TGCAGTGCTACCCAGAAGGGCGGGACAGTTTACGAGCAGTACTTC. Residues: CSATQKGGTVYEQYF.

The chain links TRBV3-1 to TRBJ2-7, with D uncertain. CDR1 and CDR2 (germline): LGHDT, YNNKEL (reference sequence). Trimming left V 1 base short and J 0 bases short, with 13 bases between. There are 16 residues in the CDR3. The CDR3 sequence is CASSQAVRSNSYEQYF. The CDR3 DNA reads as TGTGCCAGCAGCCAAGCCGTCCGTTCCAACTCCTACGAGCAGTACTTC.

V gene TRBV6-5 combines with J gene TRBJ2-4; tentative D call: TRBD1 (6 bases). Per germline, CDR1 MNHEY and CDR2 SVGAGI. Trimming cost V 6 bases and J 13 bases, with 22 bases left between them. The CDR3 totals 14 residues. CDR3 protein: CASSLALGGTGQYF. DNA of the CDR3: TGTGCCAGCAGCCTGGCTCTGGGTGGCACAGGGCAGTACTTC.

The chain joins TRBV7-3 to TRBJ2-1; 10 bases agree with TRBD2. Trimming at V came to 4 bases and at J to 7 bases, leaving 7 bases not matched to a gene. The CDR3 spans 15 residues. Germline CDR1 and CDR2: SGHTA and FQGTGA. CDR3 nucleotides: TGTGCCAGCAGCTCCGGGACTAGCGTGGGAAATGAGCAGTTCTTC. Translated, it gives CASSSGTSVGNEQFF.

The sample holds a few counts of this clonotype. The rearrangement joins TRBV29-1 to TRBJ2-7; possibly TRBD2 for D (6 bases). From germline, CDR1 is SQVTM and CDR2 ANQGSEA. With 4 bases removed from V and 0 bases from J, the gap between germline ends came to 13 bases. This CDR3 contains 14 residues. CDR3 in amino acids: CSVVGGGNSYEQYF. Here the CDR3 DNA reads TGCAGCGTTGTGGGGGGAGGTAACTCCTACGAGCAGTACTTC.

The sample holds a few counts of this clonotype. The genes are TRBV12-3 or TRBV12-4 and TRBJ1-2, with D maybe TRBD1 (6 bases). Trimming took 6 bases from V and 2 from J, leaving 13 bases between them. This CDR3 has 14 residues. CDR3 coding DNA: TGTGCCAGCAGGGTACAGGGTGGCAACTATGGCTACACCTTC. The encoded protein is CASRVQGGNYGYTF.